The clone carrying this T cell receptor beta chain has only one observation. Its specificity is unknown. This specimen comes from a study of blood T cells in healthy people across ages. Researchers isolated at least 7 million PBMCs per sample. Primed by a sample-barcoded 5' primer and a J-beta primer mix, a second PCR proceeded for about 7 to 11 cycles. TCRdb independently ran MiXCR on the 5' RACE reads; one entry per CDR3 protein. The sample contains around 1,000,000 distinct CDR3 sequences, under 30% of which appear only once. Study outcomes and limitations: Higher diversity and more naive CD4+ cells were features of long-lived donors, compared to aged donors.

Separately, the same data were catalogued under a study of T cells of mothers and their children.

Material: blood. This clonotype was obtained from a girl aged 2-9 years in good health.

The CDR3 DNA reads as TGTGCCAGCAGTAGGGACGTTCCGATAATGGCACCCCTCCACTTT. Translated: CASSRDVPIMAPLHF. The chain couples TRBV6-5 to TRBJ1-6; D might be TRBD1 (5 bases). From germline, CDR1 is MNHEY and CDR2 SVGAGI. Deletions cut 5 bases from V and 11 bases from J, with 19 bases between. CDR3 size: 15 residues.